Each of the 27 T cell receptor beta chains below was sequenced from the same sample in a study of graft-versus-host responses after intestinal transplantation. What these receptors recognize is not known. Here immunoSEQ multiplex PCR was the method, and the copy in TCRdb shows in-frame clones only, minus some. The table lists about 130,000 clones, 80% to 95% of them singletons, with 0.19% in the top ten. Sequencing used unstimulated CD4+ T cells sorted from spleen or lymph node cells, obtained before intestinal transplant. The receptors shown here come from a human donor who received an intestinal transplant.

The chain combines TRBV28 with TRBJ2-3; D unclear. V was cut by 10 bases and J by 0 bases, with 11 bases left in between. The germline gives CDR1 MDHEN, CDR2 SYDVKM. This CDR3 spans 13 amino acids. Here the CDR3 reads CATGVVSTDTQYF. The CDR3 DNA sequence: TGTGCCACCGGAGTTGTGAGCACAGATACGCAGTATTTT.

The V and J genes are TRBV25-1 and TRBJ1-1; 10 bases are shared with TRBD1. This CDR3 contains 15 residues. V lost 5 bases, J lost 3 bases, and 6 bases stayed unmatched. Germline CDR1 and CDR2: MGHDK and SYGVNS. The CDR3 loop reads CASSSDRGVYTEAFF. DNA for the CDR3: TGTGCCAGCAGTTCGGACAGGGGGGTTTACACTGAAGCTTTCTTT. Drawing the rest from reference TRBV25-1 and TRBJ1-1, the complete variable domain is EADIYQTPRYLVIGTGKKITLECSQTMGHDKMYWYQQDPGMELHLIHYSYGVNSTEKGDLSSESTVSRIRTEHFPLTLESARPSHTSQYLCASSSDRGVYTEAFFGQGTRLTVV.

This sequence joins TRBV5-1 and TRBJ2-1; 7 bases match TRBD2. Germline-derived CDR1 and CDR2 are SGHRS and YFSETQ. The CDR3 loop spans 15 amino acids. The trim removed 6 bases at V and 15 bases at J, leaving 21 bases unmatched. The CDR3 DNA reads as TGCGCCAGCACCCCATATGGGGGAGGGGTATACATTGCGTTCTTC. As protein: CASTPYGGGVYIAFF. The variable domain in full, completed from reference TRBV5-1 and TRBJ2-1, reads KAGVTQTPRYLIKTRGQQVTLSCSPISGHRSVSWYQQTPGQGLQFLFEYFSETQRNKGNFPGRFSGRQFSNSRSEMNVSTLELGDSALYLCASTPYGGGVYIAFFGPGTRLTVL.

This clone was seen just once. This chain links TRBV7-2 with TRBJ2-4; 8 bases are a match to TRBD1. From germline, CDR1 is SGHTA and CDR2 FQGNSA. With 5 bases clipped from V and 7 bases from J, the junction kept 10 bases outside the gene matches. This CDR3 comprises 15 residues. The CDR3, as DNA: TGTGCCAGCAGCACCCGGACAGGGAGAATGAACATTCAGTACTTC. As protein: CASSTRTGRMNIQYF.

The gene calls are TRBV4-1 and TRBJ2-3; no clear D. Looked up from germline, CDR1 is MGHRA and CDR2 is YSYEKL. The CDR3 is made up of 14 amino acids. V was cut by 4 bases and J by 1 base, with 9 bases left in between. CDR3 sequence reads: CASSLTTGTDTQYF. CDR3 bases: TGCGCCAGCAGCCTTACCACTGGCACAGATACGCAGTATTTT.

The chain recombines TRBV29-1 with TRBJ2-7; D is undetermined. V gave up 6 bases and J gave up 4 bases, with 16 bases separating them. Germline lookup yields CDR1 SQVTM and CDR2 ANQGSEA. The CDR3 has 13 residues. The CDR3 loop reads CSVQESGVYEQYF. Here the CDR3 DNA reads TGCAGCGTGCAAGAGTCTGGGGTTTACGAGCAGTACTTC.

This CDR3 reads CASSPGLAGMYNEQFF. CDR3 coding DNA: TGTGCCAGCAGCCCAGGACTAGCGGGAATGTACAATGAGCAGTTCTTC. The chain couples TRBV7-8 to TRBJ2-1, with 12 bases that match TRBD2. The germline V gene encodes CDR1 SGHVS and CDR2 FQNEAQ. The CDR3 is made up of 16 amino acids. Trimming cost V 5 bases and J 4 bases; bases outside gene matches: 6.

The rearrangement links TRBV30 to TRBJ2-2, with D perhaps TRBD1 or TRBD2 (5 bases each). This CDR3 comprises 16 residues. Germline V CDR1 and CDR2: GTSNPN, SVGIG (reference sequence). The V and J ends lost 1 base and 4 bases respectively, with 16 bases between them. The CDR3 DNA is TGTGCCTGGAGTGCCCTGAGGGGCATGGGCACCGGGGAGCTGTTTTTT. This sequence encodes CAWSALRGMGTGELFF.

The J gene is TRBJ2-3, the V gene TRBV5-8; TRBD1 agrees at 10 bases. Germline-derived CDR1 and CDR2 are SGHTS and YDEGEE. This CDR3 is 16 amino acids long. V was pared by 0 bases and J by 5 bases, with 6 bases of the junction left unmatched. The CDR3: CASSLDDRGLGDTQYF. Written as DNA, the CDR3 is TGTGCCAGCAGCTTGGATGACAGGGGGCTGGGAGATACGCAGTATTTT.

This chain connects TRBV7-9 to TRBJ2-5; TRBD1 or TRBD2 may be the D gene (5 bases each). Between the trimmed V and J ends, which lost 3 bases and 2 bases, there was a span of 22 bases. CDR3 length: 18 amino acids. Per the germline V gene, CDR1 is SEHNR and CDR2 is FQNEAQ (reference sequence). DNA for the CDR3: TGTGCCAGCAGCTTTTTACGGGCGACGGGGCGCCGACAAGAGACCCAGTACTTC. This translates into CASSFLRATGRRQETQYF.

On this clone: In the same sample, other DNA sequences code for this CDR3. The chain is built from TRBV27 and TRBJ2-2; D could derive from TRBD1 or TRBD2 (5 bases each). Germline-derived CDR1 and CDR2 are MNHEY and SMNVEV (reference sequence). V lost 8 bases, J lost 5 bases, and 21 bases lay in between. This CDR3 spans 16 amino acids. The CDR3, as DNA: TGTGCCAGCGGAAGAGGTCGGGGCAGCCTAACCGGGGAGCTGTTTTTT. Its translation is CASGRGRGSLTGELFF.

This clone has just one count. V gene TRBV6-1 combines with J gene TRBJ2-1, with TRBD1 as a possible D gene (6 bases). CDR1 is MNHNS, CDR2 SASEGT, per germline. The CDR3 has 15 residues. V shed 2 bases and J shed 4 bases, with 12 bases lying between them. CDR3 in DNA: TGTGCCAGCAGTGAAAGGGCAGGGGCATACAATGAGCAGTTCTTC. Encoded protein: CASSERAGAYNEQFF.

This rearrangement joins TRBV30 to TRBJ1-2, with D possibly being TRBD1 (5 bases). Germline CDR1 and CDR2: GTSNPN and SVGIG (reference sequence). V lost 3 bases to trimming and J lost 4 bases, with 18 bases between them. The CDR3 extends over 15 amino acids. CDR3 region: CAWSQDSSPSYGYTF. CDR3 sequence (DNA): TGTGCCTGGAGCCAAGACAGTTCACCTAGCTATGGCTACACCTTC.

The chain uses TRBV4-1 and TRBJ1-1; TRBD1 might be the D (5 bases). The ends were cut back, 3 bases at V and 3 bases at J, with 14 bases in the middle. The CDR3 contains 15 residues. CDR1 and CDR2 from the germline V gene are MGHRA and YSYEKL. CDR3 nucleotide sequence: TGCGCCAGCAGCCAGGGTCGGGCAGGGCACACTGAAGCTTTCTTT. Protein: CASSQGRAGHTEAFF.

With regard to this clone: Within the sample, other DNA sequences also encode this same CDR3. The chain has TRBV4-1 and TRBJ2-5; 8 bases line up with TRBD1. The CDR3 is made up of 18 amino acids. In germline, CDR1 is MGHRA, CDR2 YSYEKL. Trimming took 1 base from V and 4 from J; bases not matched to a gene: 14. As DNA, the CDR3 is TGCGCCAGCAGCCAAGTCCCCTTGACAGGGGCCCTAGGAGAGACCCAGTACTTC. Translated, it gives CASSQVPLTGALGETQYF.

Points on this clone: One junction end disagrees with the germline gene, perhaps due to a read error. The V and J genes are TRBV7-7 and TRBJ2-1; TRBD1 might be the D (6 bases). This CDR3 region has 15 residues. CDR1 is SSHAT and CDR2 is FNYEAQ in the germline V gene (reference sequence). Written as DNA, the CDR3 is TGTGCTAGCAGCTTAATCCAGGGGAGTAAGGGTGAGCAGTTCTTC. It encodes CASSLIQGSKGEQFF. The full variable domain, its missing parts supplied by reference TRBV7-7 and TRBJ2-1, is GAGVSQSPRYKVTKRGQDVTLRCDPISSHATLYWYQQALGQGPEFLTYFNYEAQPDKSGLPSDRFSAERPEGSISTLTIQRTEQRDSAMYRCASSLIQGSKGEQFFGPGTRLTVL.

The CDR3 nucleotides read TGCGCCAGCAGCCAGGCAACAGGGGGTTCGGGCAATCAGCCCCAGCATTTT. The encoded protein is CASSQATGGSGNQPQHF. The chain combines TRBV4-1 with TRBJ1-5; TRBD1 matches 8 bases. J lost 2 bases, V lost 3 bases, and 9 bases had no gene match. The germline V gene encodes CDR1 MGHRA and CDR2 YSYEKL. The CDR3 sequence is 17 residues long.

This chain joins TRBV28 and TRBJ1-4; 11 bases fit TRBD1. Germline V gives CDR1 MDHEN, CDR2 SYDVKM. V dropped 6 bases and J dropped 13; count of bases not matched to a gene: 13. The CDR3 contains 15 residues. The CDR3 sequence is CASSRLGQGEDRLFF. CDR3 bases: TGTGCCAGCAGCCGGCTGGGACAGGGGGAAGATCGACTGTTTTTT.

The chain is built from TRBV29-1 and TRBJ1-1, with D perhaps matching TRBD1 (6 bases). Germline V gene sequence: CDR1 SQVTM, CDR2 ANQGSEA. Trimming stripped 3 bases from V and 0 bases from J, with 14 bases between. This CDR3 has 15 residues. The CDR3 DNA reads TGCAGCGTTGATCGGGGGCAGGGGATGAACACTGAAGCTTTCTTT. Amino acids: CSVDRGQGMNTEAFF.

V is TRBV11-2 and J is TRBJ2-7; 7 nucleotides align to TRBD1. V lost 5 bases, J lost 2 bases, and 9 bases stayed unmatched. The CDR3 spans 15 residues. Germline V lookup: CDR1 SGHAT, CDR2 FQNNGV. As DNA, the CDR3 is TGTGCCAGCAGCCTCACAAGGACAGGTACCTACGAGCAGTACTTC. This gives the protein CASSLTRTGTYEQYF. Variable domain in full (rest from reference TRBV11-2 and TRBJ2-7): EAGVAQSPRYKIIEKRQSVAFWCNPISGHATLYWYQQILGQGPKLLIQFQNNGVVDDSQLPKDRFSAERLKGVDSTLKIQPAKLEDSAVYLCASSLTRTGTYEQYFGPGTRLTVT.

The chain employs TRBV4-1 and TRBJ2-5; D unresolved. Germline loops: CDR1 MGHRA, CDR2 YSYEKL. Trimming stripped 1 base from V and 5 bases from J, with 8 bases between. CDR3 length: 13 residues. CDR3 sequence reads: CASSQVVYETQYF. Written as DNA, the CDR3 is TGCGCCAGCAGCCAAGTTGTGTACGAGACCCAGTACTTC.

This sequence joins TRBV28 and TRBJ1-2; D is perhaps TRBD1 (6 bases). Germline V CDR1 and CDR2: MDHEN, SYDVKM. This CDR3 is 11 amino acids long. V was shortened by 5 bases and J by 7 bases, with 8 bases between the two germline ends. CDR3 sequence (DNA): TGTGCCAGCAGTGAGGGGGGTGGCTACACCTTC. It is translated as CASSEGGGYTF.

The chain employs TRBV27 and TRBJ2-1; 9 bases line up with TRBD2. CDR3 length: 16 amino acids. Germline-derived CDR1 and CDR2 are MNHEY and SMNVEV (reference sequence). The junction had 5 bases not matched to a gene; V was cut back by 5 bases and J by 0 bases. The CDR3 here is CASSRPGLASYNEQFF. The CDR3, as DNA: TGTGCCAGCAGTCGGCCGGGACTAGCCTCCTACAATGAGCAGTTCTTC.

To note about this clone: The junction does not match germline at one end; this may be a read error. The gene calls are TRBV7-7 and TRBJ2-2; no firm D call. CDR3 length equals 15 residues. Germline assignment: CDR1 SSHAT and CDR2 FNYEAQ (reference sequence). The CDR3 DNA sequence: TGTGCTAGCAGCTTAGGTCCCCCGAACACCGGGGAGCTGTTTTTT. Residues: CASSLGPPNTGELFF.

The CDR3 nucleotides read TGTGCCATCAGTGAGAAGGGGTCAGGTGGCTACACCTTC. Translating gives CAISEKGSGGYTF. The chain joins TRBV10-3 to TRBJ1-2; TRBD1 might be the D (5 bases). Trimming cost V 2 bases and J 7 bases, with 11 bases left between them. The CDR3 is 13 amino acids. CDR1 ENHRY and CDR2 SYGVKD come from the germline V gene.

J is TRBJ2-1 and V is TRBV5-1; D possibly corresponds to TRBD2 (5 bases). Looked up from germline, CDR1 is SGHRS and CDR2 is YFSETQ. CDR3 length: 15 amino acids. Trimming left V 3 bases short and J 2 bases short, with 12 bases between. The CDR3 DNA sequence: TGCGCCAGCAGCTCGGGTGGGGAGCCCTACAATGAGCAGTTCTTC. Encoded protein: CASSSGGEPYNEQFF.

This clone appeared once. This sequence joins TRBV10-2 and TRBJ2-7, with TRBD1 matching 7 bases. The junction had 13 bases not matched to a gene; V was cut back by 3 bases and J by 2 bases. The CDR3 has 17 amino acids. Germline loops: CDR1 WSHSY, CDR2 SAAADI. The DNA for the CDR3 is TGCGCCAGCAGTGACCCATCCAAGACAGGGAAAACCTACGAGCAGTACTTC. Translation: CASSDPSKTGKTYEQYF.